One and the same sample provided the 2 T cell receptor beta chains below, sequenced in a study of blood T cell repertoires in COVID-19. Sequenced by immunoSEQ multiplex PCR; TCRdb stores in-frame clones only, minus some. The sample records about 190,000 clones, under 85% being singletons. The sample consisted of peripheral blood. The receptors were sampled from a man in his sixties with active or convalescent COVID-19.

The rearrangement links TRBV14 to TRBJ1-2; the D is unclear. The CDR3 covers 12 residues. Trimming cost V 4 bases and J 0 bases, with 3 bases left between them. Germline-derived CDR1 and CDR2 are SGHDN and FVKESK. The CDR3 DNA follows: TGTGCCAGCAGCCGAGCTAACTATGGCTACACCTTC. The encoded protein is CASSRANYGYTF.

The chain has TRBV4-3 and TRBJ2-3; 7 positions agree with TRBD1. CDR3 length: 17 amino acids. V shed 1 base and J 6 bases; nucleotides not matched to a gene: 13. Germline assignment: CDR1 LGHNA and CDR2 YSLEER. The CDR3 DNA is TGCGCCAGCAGCCAAGCTAGGACAGGAAAGAGGGTGGATACGCAGTATTTT. Translating it yields CASSQARTGKRVDTQYF.